The 21 T cell receptor beta chains below were found in one sample sequenced in a study of blood T cell repertoires in COVID-19. Measured with immunoSEQ multiplex PCR; TCRdb has only the in-frame clones, and not every one. Counted here are about 21,000 clones, about 89% occurring once; the ten biggest clones make up 18%. The specimen sequenced was peripheral blood. These receptors originate from a man between 65 and 85 years old with active COVID-19.

The CDR3 DNA sequence: TGTGCCAGCTCACCTGAGAGATTCGATGGCACAGATACGCAGTATTTT. Amino acid sequence: CASSPERFDGTDTQYF. The rearrangement uses TRBV18 and TRBJ2-3, with unresolved D. The germline V gene encodes CDR1 KGHSH and CDR2 LQKENI. CDR3 length: 16 amino acids. Between the trimmed V and J ends, which lost 3 bases and 1 base, there was a span of 14 bases.

The chain recombines TRBV29-1 with TRBJ2-3; possible D gene TRBD2, 6 bases. Per germline, CDR1 SQVTM and CDR2 ANQGSEA. The germline V and J ends were trimmed by 7 bases and 2 bases, with 10 bases remaining between them. The CDR3 has 12 amino acids. The CDR3 spells CSGWTNTDTQYF. CDR3 sequence (DNA): TGCAGCGGGTGGACTAACACAGATACGCAGTATTTT.

DNA for the CDR3: TGTGCCAGCAGCTTACAACTAGCGGGGGAATACAATGAGCAGTTCTTC. Its protein is CASSLQLAGEYNEQFF. The genes are TRBV11-3 and TRBJ2-1, with 11 bases fitting TRBD2. This CDR3 is 16 amino acids long. Trimming removed 2 bases from V and 4 bases from J; junction bases left unmatched: 4. Per germline, CDR1 SGHNT and CDR2 YENEEA.

The rearrangement joins TRBV7-6 to TRBJ2-3; TRBD1 is a possible D gene (5 bases). Germline V gives CDR1 SGHVS, CDR2 FNYEAQ. V lost 0 bases to trimming and J lost 1 base, with 8 bases between them. This CDR3 comprises 15 residues. CDR3 coding DNA: TGTGCCAGCAGCTTAGCGGGGCAGGGCACAGATACGCAGTATTTT. The encoded protein is CASSLAGQGTDTQYF.

This chain uses TRBV7-3 with TRBJ2-5, with D maybe TRBD2 (7 bases). Trimming shortened V by 5 bases and J by 2 bases, and 15 bases separated the two germline ends. In germline, CDR1 is SGHTA, CDR2 FQGTGA. The CDR3 sequence is 15 residues long. The CDR3 here is CASSLGGATQETQYF. Here the CDR3 DNA reads TGTGCCAGCAGCCTAGGGGGGGCCACACAAGAGACCCAGTACTTC.

This clone was counted a single time. The chain links TRBV9 to TRBJ2-3, with D possibly matching TRBD2 (6 bases). Germline V gene lookup returns CDR1 SGDLS and CDR2 YYNGEE. Trimming cost V 4 bases and J 6 bases, with 21 bases left between them. The CDR3 spans 16 residues. The DNA for the CDR3 is TGTGCCAGCAGCCCCTATTGGGGGGTGTCGGCGGATACGCAGTATTTT. It encodes CASSPYWGVSADTQYF.

The chain combines TRBV4-1 with TRBJ1-1; TRBD1 agrees at 11 bases. V shed 0 bases, J shed 1 base, and the junction held 10 bases outside the gene matches. This CDR3 comprises 19 residues. Germline loops: CDR1 MGHRA, CDR2 YSYEKL. CDR3 bases: TGCGCCAGCAGCCAAGAGTCACGGACAGGGGGCGCGGGGAACACTGAAGCTTTCTTT. It yields the protein CASSQESRTGGAGNTEAFF.

In this sample, this clone turned up a few times. V and J are TRBV2 and TRBJ1-5; no reliable D call. The V gene lost 5 bases and the J gene lost 0 bases, with 14 bases spanning the gap. This CDR3 is 16 amino acids long. Germline lookup yields CDR1 SNHLY and CDR2 FYNNEI. The CDR3 loop is CASSSWARNSNQPQHF. CDR3 bases: TGTGCCAGCAGTTCTTGGGCCAGGAATAGCAATCAGCCCCAGCATTTT.

This clone has only one observation. The gene calls are TRBV14 and TRBJ1-4; tentatively, D is TRBD1 (5 bases). This CDR3 is 16 amino acids long. Germline loops: CDR1 SGHDN, CDR2 FVKESK. The V gene lost 2 bases and the J gene lost 0 bases, with 10 bases spanning the gap. CDR3 sequence: CASSQLSGPTNEKLFF. Written as DNA, the CDR3 is TGTGCCAGCAGCCAACTTTCAGGGCCAACTAATGAAAAACTGTTTTTT.

This clone was picked up a small number of times. The V and J genes are TRBV5-4 and TRBJ1-6; D not certain. This CDR3 contains 14 residues. V lost 1 base to trimming and J lost 3 bases, with 5 bases between them. Germline loops: CDR1 SGHNT, CDR2 YYREEE (reference sequence). CDR3 in DNA: TGTGCCAGCAGCTTGACAGACTATAATTCACCCCTCCACTTT. It translates to CASSLTDYNSPLHF.

The chain employs TRBV9 and TRBJ1-1; 8 positions agree with TRBD1. V dropped 5 bases and J dropped 4; count of bases not matched to a gene: 4. In germline, CDR1 is SGDLS, CDR2 YYNGEE. The length of the CDR3 is 13 residues. The CDR3 DNA reads as TGTGCCAGCAGTCGACAGGGGACCACTGAAGCTTTCTTT. Amino acid sequence: CASSRQGTTEAFF.

The rearrangement joins TRBV11-3 to TRBJ1-1, with D hard to call. The CDR3 runs 14 residues. The V end lost 1 base, the J end lost 6 bases, and 12 bases lay between the germline ends. Germline V gene lookup returns CDR1 SGHNT and CDR2 YENEEA. As DNA, the CDR3 is TGTGCCAGCAGCTTAGGGGCGGGAGGAGCTGAAGCTTTCTTT. Protein: CASSLGAGGAEAFF.

The chain recombines TRBV5-6 with TRBJ2-2; a possible D gene is TRBD2 (5 bases). V was trimmed by 2 bases and J by 0 bases, leaving 8 bases between them. CDR1 and CDR2 (germline): SGHDT, YYEEEE. The CDR3 spans 15 residues. The chain's CDR3 is CASSLTGTNTGELFF. CDR3 DNA sequence: TGTGCCAGCAGCTTAACCGGGACGAACACCGGGGAGCTGTTTTTT.

The gene calls are TRBV9 and TRBJ2-3; 7 bases map to TRBD2. With 5 bases clipped from V and 2 bases from J, the junction kept 5 bases outside the gene matches. This CDR3 has 14 residues. Germline CDR1 SGDLS, CDR2 YYNGEE. The CDR3 sequence: CASSDGGSTDTQYF. DNA for the CDR3: TGTGCCAGCAGTGACGGGGGGTCCACAGATACGCAGTATTTT.

The rearrangement uses TRBV5-8 and TRBJ2-5; 10 nucleotides align to TRBD2. Losses at the gene ends were 0 bases for V and 5 bases for J; bases not matched to a gene: 13. The CDR3 length is 18 residues. Germline V gene lookup returns CDR1 SGHTS and CDR2 YDEGEE. The chain's CDR3 is CASSLAALAGSRGETQYF. The CDR3 nucleotides are TGTGCCAGCAGCTTGGCTGCACTAGCGGGGAGTCGGGGGGAGACCCAGTACTTC.

This chain links TRBV27 with TRBJ2-7; D is uncertain. CDR1 is MNHEY and CDR2 is SMNVEV in the germline V gene (reference sequence). The CDR3 covers 13 residues. V was pared by 3 bases and J by 0 bases, with 6 bases between. The CDR3 loop reads CASSLRTSYEQYF. CDR3 coding DNA: TGTGCCAGCAGTTTGAGAACCTCCTACGAGCAGTACTTC.

The V and J genes are TRBV11-2 and TRBJ2-1; tentative D call: TRBD2 (5 bases). The CDR3 spans 15 residues. With 5 bases removed from V and 4 bases from J, the gap between germline ends came to 15 bases. CDR1 is SGHAT and CDR2 is FQNNGV in the germline V gene. CDR3 loop: CASSPDERIYNEQFF. CDR3 nucleotides: TGTGCCAGCAGCCCGGATGAGCGGATATACAATGAGCAGTTCTTC.

The chain couples TRBV11-2 to TRBJ2-7; 10 bases map to TRBD1. J was trimmed by 5 bases and V by 4 bases; bases with no gene match: 5. The CDR3 has 14 amino acids. Germline V gene lookup returns CDR1 SGHAT and CDR2 FQNNGV. The CDR3 reads CASSSTGTGDEQYF. For the CDR3, the DNA is TGTGCCAGCAGCTCAACCGGGACAGGGGACGAGCAGTACTTC.

This rearrangement joins TRBV15 to TRBJ2-5; D gene unclear. The CDR3 spans 12 residues. Germline lookup yields CDR1 LNHNV and CDR2 YYDKDF (reference sequence). With 5 bases removed from V and 1 base from J, the gap between germline ends came to 5 bases. For the CDR3, the DNA is TGTGCCACCAGCCCATCCCAAGAGACCCAGTACTTC. This translates into CATSPSQETQYF.

The genes are TRBV5-1 and TRBJ1-3; D might be TRBD1 (5 bases). This CDR3 is built from 15 residues. Trimming pared 4 bases from V and 4 bases from J, leaving 15 bases between. Germline V lookup: CDR1 SGHRS, CDR2 YFSETQ. The CDR3 is CASSQTTVPGNTIYF. The DNA of the CDR3 is TGCGCCAGCAGCCAGACGACAGTACCGGGAAACACCATATATTTT.

The count of this clone is one. The V and J genes are TRBV23-1 and TRBJ1-6, with 8 nucleotides matching TRBD1. TRBV23-1 is an ORF, with its function uncertain. V was clipped by 2 bases and J by 10 bases; unmatched bases: 10. The CDR3 sequence is 16 residues long. The chain's CDR3 is CASSQAPTGGESPLHF. CDR3 bases: TGCGCCAGCAGTCAAGCCCCTACAGGGGGGGAATCACCCCTCCACTTT.